These T cell receptor beta chains were read from a single sample in a study of T cells in tumors after PD-1 blockade. Profiled with immunoSEQ multiplex PCR; TCRdb holds only in-frame clones, not every one. The data contain around 45,000 clones, nearly 80% of them singletons. Sequencing used PBMCs, obtained before anti-PD-1 treatment. The receptors derive from a human donor with basal cell carcinoma. Each CDR3 is given with its conserved first and last residue. The D gene is left open where the match is weak. Some rows have no size entry. The others give once, few or many, or a class for an expanded clone.

clone size	CDR3 length	J gene	D gene	V gene	CDR3 protein	CDR3 DNA
NA	14	TRBJ1-1	NA	TRBV6-5	CASSYSGGLTEAFF	TGTGCCAGCAGTTACTCGGGGGGGCTCACTGAAGCTTTCTTT
NA	15	TRBJ2-7	NA	TRBV28	CASRHPGQPLEEQYF	TGTGCCAGCAGACATCCGGGACAACCACTGGAAGAGCAGTACTTC
NA	14	TRBJ2-5	NA	TRBV25-1	CASSAPRGGETQYF	TGTGCCAGCAGTGCCCCGAGAGGAGGGGAGACCCAGTACTTC
NA	11	TRBJ2-4	NA	TRBV19	CASSIANIQYF	TGTGCCAGTAGTATAGCCAACATTCAGTACTTC
NA	15	TRBJ2-7	TRBD1	TRBV6-5	CASSSGTEAPYEQYF	TGTGCCAGCAGTTCCGGGACAGAGGCTCCCTACGAGCAGTACTTC
once	11	TRBJ2-2	NA	TRBV20-1	CSTPEAGELFF	TGCAGTACCCCCGAAGCCGGGGAGCTGTTTTTT
NA	16	TRBJ2-3	NA	TRBV9	CASSVVGNTRTDTQYF	TGTGCCAGCAGCGTAGTAGGCAACACCCGCACAGATACGCAGTATTTT
NA	12	TRBJ2-3	NA	TRBV18	CASSPGPDTQYF	TGTGCCAGCTCACCAGGTCCAGATACGCAGTATTTT
medium-sized	15	TRBJ2-7	NA	TRBV30	CAWSVRGRGRSEQYF	TGTGCCTGGAGTGTACGAGGCAGGGGTAGGTCAGAGCAGTACTTC
NA	15	TRBJ1-2	NA	TRBV28	CASSWSRGTVGGYTF	TGTGCCAGCAGTTGGTCCCGGGGGACTGTGGGTGGCTACACCTTC
NA	14	TRBJ2-5	NA	TRBV28	CASALVGEGETQYF	TGTGCCAGCGCTCTTGTAGGCGAGGGGGAGACCCAGTACTTC
NA	16	TRBJ2-2	TRBD2	TRBV4-2	CASSQSVAGGDRELFF	TGTGCCAGCAGCCAATCGGTAGCGGGGGGGGACCGGGAGCTGTTTTTT
NA	14	TRBJ2-2	NA	TRBV4-2	CASSHTQGTGELFF	TGTGCCAGCAGCCACACTCAGGGGACCGGGGAGCTGTTTTTT
once	11	TRBJ2-7	NA	TRBV5-1	CASQVGAKQYF	TGCGCCAGCCAAGTGGGGGCAAAGCAGTACTTC
NA	17	TRBJ1-1	TRBD1	TRBV5-1	CASSLDPTGTADTEAFF	TGCGCCAGCAGCTTGGACCCGACAGGGACGGCCGACACTGAAGCTTTCTTT
NA	15	TRBJ1-4	NA	TRBV28	CASRQTSRQNEKLFF	TGTGCCAGCAGACAGACCAGCCGTCAAAATGAAAAACTGTTTTTT
NA	14	TRBJ1-5	NA	TRBV3-1/TRBV3-2	CASSQDGGNQPQHF	TGTGCCAGCAGCCAAGATGGGGGCAATCAGCCCCAGCATTTT
few	12	TRBJ2-5	NA	TRBV27	CASSLLGETQYF	TGTGCCAGCAGTTTATTGGGGGAGACCCAGTACTTC
NA	12	TRBJ2-7	NA	TRBV12-3/TRBV12-4	CASSFAPYEQYF	TGTGCCAGCAGTTTCGCCCCCTACGAGCAGTACTTC
few	14	TRBJ2-2	NA	TRBV5-1	CASSLGLNTGELFF	TGCGCCAGCAGCTTGGGGCTGAACACCGGGGAGCTGTTTTTT
NA	17	TRBJ1-4	TRBD1	TRBV9	CASSVGDWTGSNEKLFF	TGTGCCAGCAGCGTAGGAGATTGGACAGGTTCTAATGAAAAACTGTTTTTT
NA	14	TRBJ2-3	NA	TRBV19	CASSGRGSGDTQYF	TGTGCCAGTTCGGGTCGGGGAAGTGGGGATACGCAGTATTTT
NA	14	TRBJ1-1	NA	TRBV7-9	CASSLDNPNTEAFF	TGTGCCAGCAGCTTGGACAATCCGAACACTGAAGCTTTCTTT
NA	17	TRBJ2-3	NA	TRBV28	CASSLLSGGGSTDTQYF	TGTGCCAGCAGTTTACTTTCTGGGGGAGGTAGCACAGATACGCAGTATTTT
once	15	TRBJ2-7	TRBD1	TRBV28	CASNINRDRPYEQYF	TGTGCCAGCAACATAAACCGGGACAGACCCTACGAGCAGTACTTC
NA	12	TRBJ1-2	NA	TRBV25-1	CASSAGGYGYTF	TGTGCCAGCAGCGCGGGAGGCTATGGCTACACCTTC
NA	14	TRBJ1-1	NA	TRBV5-1	CASSLGVMNTEAFF	TGCGCCAGCAGCTTGGGGGTTATGAACACTGAAGCTTTCTTT
NA	14	TRBJ2-1	TRBD2	TRBV5-1	CASSLTGGFDEQFF	TGCGCCAGCAGCTTGACGGGGGGGTTCGATGAGCAGTTCTTC
NA	17	TRBJ2-1	TRBD2	TRBV14	CASSPRTSGRPNNEQFF	TGTGCCAGCAGCCCTCGGACTAGCGGGAGACCGAACAATGAGCAGTTCTTC
once	15	TRBJ2-4	TRBD1	TRBV5-6	CASSAGQGRWDIQYF	TGTGCCAGCAGCGCGGGACAGGGCCGCTGGGACATTCAGTACTTC
few	15	TRBJ1-5	NA	TRBV19	CASSISQGGYQPQHF	TGTGCCAGTAGTATATCACAGGGAGGATATCAGCCCCAGCATTTT
NA	12	TRBJ2-7	TRBD1	TRBV30	CAWRTGAYEQYF	TGTGCCTGGAGGACAGGGGCCTACGAGCAGTACTTC
NA	16	TRBJ2-3	NA	TRBV27	CASSLSSVLSTDTQYF	TGTGCCAGCAGTTTATCCTCCGTCCTGTCCACAGATACGCAGTATTTT
NA	14	TRBJ2-7	NA	TRBV2	CASTTPQGSYEQYF	TGTGCCAGCACCACACCCCAGGGGTCCTACGAGCAGTACTTC
NA	15	TRBJ1-2	NA	TRBV15	CATSRDDTGYAGYTF	TGTGCCACCAGCAGAGATGATACAGGGTATGCGGGCTACACCTTC
few	15	TRBJ1-3	TRBD1	TRBV5-1	CASSIRTGSGNTIYF	TGCGCCAGCAGCATACGGACAGGGTCTGGAAACACCATATATTTT
NA	13	TRBJ2-7	NA	TRBV3-1/TRBV3-2	CASSHDQRYEQYF	TGTGCCAGCAGCCACGATCAGCGGTACGAGCAGTACTTC
NA	18	TRBJ2-1	NA	TRBV7-3	CASSITGIGFPSYNEQFF	TGTGCCAGCAGCATTACAGGTATTGGATTTCCCTCCTACAATGAGCAGTTCTTC
NA	15	TRBJ1-1	NA	TRBV18	CASSQNPPYRGEAFF	TGTGCCAGCTCACAAAATCCACCGTATCGGGGTGAAGCTTTCTTT
once	15	TRBJ2-7	TRBD1	TRBV7-9	CASSLEGAGYGEQYF	TGTGCCAGCAGCTTAGAGGGGGCAGGGTATGGGGAGCAGTACTTC
NA	16	TRBJ2-3	TRBD2	TRBV5-4	CASSPRAGGWADTQYF	TGTGCCAGCAGCCCTAGGGCGGGAGGGTGGGCAGATACGCAGTATTTT
NA	17	TRBJ1-6	NA	TRBV28	CASSLFPPGGSNSPLHF	TGTGCCAGCAGTTTATTCCCCCCCGGGGGGAGTAATTCACCCCTCCACTTT
NA	16	TRBJ2-1	TRBD2	TRBV2	CASHSSGGGAVLEQFF	TGTGCCAGCCACAGTTCGGGCGGGGGGGCCGTTCTTGAGCAGTTCTTC
NA	14	TRBJ2-5	NA	TRBV5-4	CASSLRGLRETQYF	TGTGCCAGCAGCTTGCGTGGGCTGAGGGAGACCCAGTACTTC
NA	18	TRBJ2-3	TRBD2	TRBV27	CASSLRLAGGPRTDTQYF	TGTGCCAGCAGTTTAAGGCTAGCGGGGGGGCCAAGAACAGATACGCAGTATTTT
NA	15	TRBJ1-6	TRBD1	TRBV18	CASSPQGANNSPLHF	TGTGCCAGCTCACCGCAGGGGGCCAATAATTCACCCCTCCACTTT